Listed below are T cell receptor beta chains from one sample, sequenced in a study of spatial heterogeneity in lung cancer. TCRdb used MiXCR to reprocess the 5' RACE reads, holding one entry per CDR3 protein. The top ten clones hold 16% of a sample with some 120,000 distinct CDR3 sequences, 12% of them seen once. This specimen was PBMCs, taken at follow-up. These receptors were collected from a male donor with early-stage non-small cell lung cancer. The CDR3 runs from the conserved cysteine through the conserved F or W. Fields, in order: V gene, J gene, clone size, D gene, CDR3 length, CDR3 protein, CDR3 DNA. D genes are given only for firm matches. Rows give clone size only sometimes, using once, few, many, or a class for an expanded clone.

TRBV7-8	TRBJ2-1	-	TRBD1	15	CASSLATGKWNEQFF	TGTGCCAGCAGCTTAGCGACAGGGAAGTGGAATGAGCAGTTCTTC
TRBV3-1	TRBJ1-4	few	-	15	CASSTRTAFNEKLFF	TGTGCCAGCAGCACACGGACAGCGTTTAATGAAAAACTGTTTTTT
TRBV3-1	TRBJ2-7	many	-	15	CASSQTGQASYEQYF	TGTGCCAGCAGCCAAACAGGGCAGGCGTCCTACGAGCAGTACTTC
TRBV20-1	TRBJ2-7	many	-	12	CSAPRGRYEQYF	TGCAGTGCTCCCCGGGGGAGGTACGAGCAGTACTTC
TRBV11-3	TRBJ2-7	-	-	15	CASRGDLPPSHEQYF	TGTGCCAGCCGCGGGGATCTTCCCCCCTCGCACGAGCAGTACTTC
TRBV11-2	TRBJ2-1	few	-	15	CASSSPGRNRNEQFF	TGTGCCAGCAGCTCACCGGGACGGAACCGAAATGAGCAGTTCTTC
TRBV19	TRBJ2-3	-	-	15	CASSISGFRTDTQYF	TGTGCCAGTAGTATCTCCGGGTTTCGCACAGATACGCAGTATTTT
TRBV5-1	TRBJ2-2	many	TRBD1	16	CASSLEGQGAPGELFF	TGCGCCAGCAGCTTGGAAGGACAGGGGGCTCCCGGGGAGCTGTTTTTT
TRBV5-1	TRBJ1-2	-	-	14	CASSFNSQTYGYTF	TGCGCCAGCAGCTTCAATAGCCAAACCTATGGCTACACCTTC
TRBV30	TRBJ2-3	-	TRBD2	15	CAWSETGGTTDTQYF	TGTGCCTGGAGTGAAACGGGGGGTACGACAGATACGCAGTATTTT
TRBV7-3	TRBJ2-2	few	TRBD2	16	CASSIGAGVNTGELFF	TGTGCCAGCAGCATCGGAGCGGGGGTAAACACCGGGGAGCTGTTTTTT
TRBV6-2/TRBV6-3	TRBJ1-3	many	-	12	CATTDSGNTIYF	TGTGCCACCACGGACTCTGGAAACACCATATATTTT
TRBV29-1	TRBJ2-7	many	-	15	CSVLELGTRTYEQYF	TGCAGCGTTCTCGAGCTGGGGACACGAACCTACGAGCAGTACTTC
TRBV20-1	TRBJ2-7	few	-	11	CSATRAYEQYF	TGCAGCGCGACTCGCGCCTACGAGCAGTACTTC
TRBV6-5	TRBJ2-3	-	-	20	CASRRRPGTSRTGPTDTQYF	TGTGCCAGCAGGAGAAGGCCCGGGACTTCTCGCACTGGGCCGACAGATACGCAGTATTTT
TRBV9	TRBJ1-5	many	TRBD1	15	CASSPGQGGNQPQHF	TGTGCCAGCAGCCCCGGACAGGGAGGCAATCAGCCCCAGCATTTT
TRBV20-1	TRBJ2-7	few	TRBD1	16	CSATPLGTGVSYEQYF	TGCAGTGCTACCCCCCTTGGGACAGGAGTCTCCTACGAGCAGTACTTC
TRBV28	TRBJ1-1	many	TRBD1	14	CASRTRQGTAEAFF	TGTGCCAGCAGAACAAGACAGGGGACTGCTGAAGCTTTCTTT
TRBV10-2	TRBJ1-1	many	-	13	CASLSPSYTEAFF	TGCGCCAGTTTATCCCCTAGTTACACTGAAGCTTTCTTT
TRBV7-9	TRBJ2-7	many	TRBD1	15	CASSLVGTGPLEQYF	TGTGCCAGCAGCTTAGTAGGGACAGGGCCGCTCGAGCAGTACTTC
TRBV5-1	TRBJ2-3	-	-	15	CASSFKGSSTDTQYF	TGCGCCAGCAGCTTTAAAGGGTCTAGCACAGATACGCAGTATTTT
TRBV10-3	TRBJ1-6	-	TRBD1	19	CAIKGGGDRGESYNSPLHF	TGTGCCATCAAGGGCGGTGGGGACAGGGGCGAATCCTATAATTCACCCCTCCACTTT